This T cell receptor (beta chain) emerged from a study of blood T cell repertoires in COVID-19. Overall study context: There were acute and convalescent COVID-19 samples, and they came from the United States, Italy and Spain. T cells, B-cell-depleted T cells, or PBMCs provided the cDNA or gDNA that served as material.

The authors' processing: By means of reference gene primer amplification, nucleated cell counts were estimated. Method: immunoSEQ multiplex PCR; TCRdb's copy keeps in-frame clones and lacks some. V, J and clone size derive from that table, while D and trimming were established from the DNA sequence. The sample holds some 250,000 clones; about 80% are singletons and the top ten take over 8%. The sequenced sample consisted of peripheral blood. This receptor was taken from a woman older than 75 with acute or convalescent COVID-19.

CDR3: CASRGGAGTGELFF. The CDR3 DNA follows: TGTGCCAGCAGGGGAGGGGCAGGGACCGGGGAGCTGTTTTTT. The V and J genes are TRBV2 and TRBJ2-2; 7 bases line up with TRBD2. Trimming removed 6 bases from V and 5 bases from J; junction bases left unmatched: 6. Germline V gene sequence: CDR1 SNHLY, CDR2 FYNNEI. There are 14 residues in the CDR3.